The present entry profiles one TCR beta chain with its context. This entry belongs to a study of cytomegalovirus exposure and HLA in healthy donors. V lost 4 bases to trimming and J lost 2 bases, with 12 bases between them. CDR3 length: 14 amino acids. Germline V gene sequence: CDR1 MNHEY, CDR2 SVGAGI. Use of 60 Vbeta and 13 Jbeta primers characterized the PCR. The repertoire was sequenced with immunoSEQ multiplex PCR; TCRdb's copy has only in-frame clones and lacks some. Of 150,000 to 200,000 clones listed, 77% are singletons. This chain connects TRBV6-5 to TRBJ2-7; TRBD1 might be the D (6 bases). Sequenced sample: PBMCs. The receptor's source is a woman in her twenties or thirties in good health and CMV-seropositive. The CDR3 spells CASSSGAPTYEQYF. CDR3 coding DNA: TGTGCCAGCAGTTCAGGGGCCCCCACCTACGAGCAGTACTTC.